This T cell receptor beta chain was profiled in a study of T cell responses to AZD1222 COVID-19 vaccine. The study's findings and limits: As reported, nearly half of all spike-specific TCRs target variant regions that are unmutated. None of the repertoires were sampled until the peak T cell response had passed. The donor group comprised mostly white British people and more females; the analysis possibly underestimated clonal diversity.

With regard to this clone: Its antigen is still unknown.

Sequencing used immunoSEQ multiplex PCR; TCRdb keeps in-frame clones, though not all of them. The data show 200,000 or so clones, about 94% seen once. Trimming at V came to 5 bases and at J to 5 bases, leaving 8 bases not matched to a gene. The CDR3 is 14 residues long. The germline V gene has CDR1 ENHRY and CDR2 SYGVKD. The sample here was peripheral blood, taken on day 0 of AZD1222 vaccination. This sequence joins TRBV10-3 and TRBJ1-1, with TRBD1 matching over 7 bases. The TCR originated in an adult in good health. The CDR3: CAISLSQGGTEAFF. The CDR3, as DNA: TGTGCCATCAGTTTGTCCCAGGGGGGGACTGAAGCTTTCTTT.